Following are 7 T cell receptor beta chains from one sample sequenced in a study of identical twins. TCRdb ran MiXCR on the 5' RACE reads and lists one entry per CDR3 protein. The sample lists about 720,000 distinct CDR3 sequences; more than 6.5% were seen once. The same sample was also studied in work on yellow fever vaccine responses in identical twins.

The specimen sequenced was PBMCs. Receptor source: a woman younger than 35 in good health.

This rearrangement joins TRBV3-1 to TRBJ1-1; 7 positions agree with TRBD1. The V gene's germline CDR1 is LGHDT and CDR2 YNNKEL (reference sequence). The CDR3 covers 17 residues. V shed 3 bases, J shed 1 base, and the junction held 11 bases outside the gene matches. The CDR3 DNA reads TGTGCCAGCAGCCATTTTTTCCCTTGGGACAGGAACACTGAAGCTTTCTTT. Protein: CASSHFFPWDRNTEAFF. The full variable domain, rest sourced from reference TRBV3-1 and TRBJ1-1, is DTAVSQTPKYLVTQMGNDKSIKCEQNLGHDTMYWYKQDSKKFLKIMFSYNNKELIINETVPNRFSPKSPDKAHLNLHINSLELGDSAVYFCASSHFFPWDRNTEAFFGQGTRLTVV.

The table lists this clonotype with a few counts. The chain combines TRBV7-2 with TRBJ2-3, with D perhaps TRBD2 (5 bases). Between the trimmed V and J ends, which lost 4 bases and 7 bases, there was a span of 12 bases. From germline, CDR1 is SGHTA and CDR2 FQGNSA. The CDR3 covers 13 residues. CDR3 bases: TGTGCCAGCAGCTCAGGACTCTTATATACGCAGTATTTT. Translated, it gives CASSSGLLYTQYF. The variable domain in full, with the rest retrieved from reference TRBV7-2 and TRBJ2-3, is GAGVSQSPSNKVTEKGKDVELRCDPISGHTALYWYRQSLGQGLEFLIYFQGNSAPDKSGLPSDRFSAERTGGSVSTLTIQRTQQEDSAVYLCASSSGLLYTQYFGPGTRLTVL.

This clonotype was recorded a few times. The chain combines TRBV7-2 with TRBJ2-1, with a weak D call TRBD1 (5 bases). CDR1 SGHTA and CDR2 FQGNSA come from the germline V gene. With 5 bases removed from V and 4 bases from J, the gap between germline ends came to 18 bases. The CDR3 has 16 residues. CDR3: CASSHLTNRRYNEQFF. The CDR3 nucleotides read TGTGCCAGCAGCCACCTTACAAACAGGCGATACAATGAGCAGTTCTTC.

A few counts support this clonotype. This chain links TRBV7-3 with TRBJ1-2; D may be TRBD1 (6 bases). Between the trimmed V and J ends, which lost 5 bases and 0 bases, there was a span of 16 bases. The CDR3 is 16 amino acids. Per the germline V gene, CDR1 is SGHTA and CDR2 is FQGTGA. The CDR3, as DNA: TGTGCCAGCAGCCCCTTGGGGGGGCAGGCTAACTATGGCTACACCTTC. This encodes CASSPLGGQANYGYTF.

The sample holds many counts of this clonotype. This sequence joins TRBV7-6 and TRBJ2-1; D call uncertain. Trimming stripped 0 bases from V and 2 bases from J, with 8 bases between. The length of the CDR3 is 15 residues. CDR1 SGHVS and CDR2 FNYEAQ come from the germline V gene. The CDR3: CASSLAEPTYNEQFF. The CDR3 bases are TGTGCCAGCAGCTTAGCGGAGCCGACCTACAATGAGCAGTTCTTC.

This clonotype has more than one count but fewer than ten. This rearrangement joins TRBV20-1 to TRBJ2-2; D may be TRBD1 (6 bases). CDR3 size: 15 residues. Trimming cost V 3 bases and J 3 bases, with 14 bases left between them. Germline assignment: CDR1 DFQATT and CDR2 SNEGSKA (reference sequence). Here the CDR3 reads CSARETTGYTGELFF. CDR3 in DNA: TGCAGTGCTAGGGAAACGACAGGCTACACCGGGGAGCTGTTTTTT.

The sample holds many counts of this clonotype. The chain uses TRBV20-1 and TRBJ2-5, with TRBD2 matching over 7 bases. CDR1 and CDR2 (germline): DFQATT, SNEGSKA (reference sequence). This CDR3 region has 15 residues. Trimming removed 5 bases from V and 5 bases from J; junction bases left unmatched: 14. The CDR3 spells CSAYRLGGDRETQYF. CDR3 nucleotides: TGCAGTGCTTACCGACTTGGGGGGGATAGGGAGACCCAGTACTTC.